This T cell receptor (beta chain) was identified during a study of shared clonotypes between healthy human individuals. Profiling relied on immunoSEQ multiplex PCR, and the TCRdb table lists in-frame clones only, not all of them. The data show some 490,000 clones, around 73% seen once. Germline V gene sequence: CDR1 SNHLY, CDR2 FYNNEI. Deletions cut 8 bases from V and 8 bases from J, with 18 bases between. This CDR3 is built from 14 residues. About this clone itself: The antigen is not known.

Regarding the study as a whole: There were few donors, and this limited the genetic and exposure-history diversity represented.

The sequence came from a woman in her 40s in good health. Some clones in this sample may be carry-over from other donors' samples. The sample was PBMCs. The chain is built from TRBV2 and TRBJ1-4; D is possibly TRBD1 (5 bases). The CDR3 spells CASATEAGHEKLFF. CDR3 nucleotide sequence: TGTGCCAGCGCTACGGAGGCAGGGCACGAAAAACTGTTTTTT.